This TCR beta chain came from a study of blood T cells in healthy people across ages (dated by TCRdb to 2015 to 2017). The study in broad terms: In model experiments, roughly one uniquely barcoded TCR beta cDNA molecule per two T cells was captured by template switching. The donors were split into four age groups: young (average about 16 years), middle-aged (nearly 40), aged (approximately 60) and long-lived (roughly 86). Using the same blood draw, the study looked at two additional independent replicas of 1 million unique cDNA reads for two donors, one aged 18 to 30 and the other aged 80 or older. To track age-related changes in TCR beta repertoire diversity, the study relied on deep sequencing normalized with unique cDNA molecular identifiers. On the study overall, not on this receptor specifically: Because profiling used bulk unsorted PBMCs, naive and antigen-experienced compartments could not be compared conclusively. The long-lived group showed more naive CD4+ T cells, fewer expanded clones and increased TCR diversity than the aged group, suggesting age selection. Estimates of total diversity from one million sequenced T cells were regarded as lower bounds and underestimates. A strong correlation was found between observed TCR beta diversity and the percentage of naive T cells measured by flow cytometry. Because the CMV infection status of the donors was unknown, age-related changes in expanded clonotypes may potentially have been confounded. As age increased, observed TCR beta diversity per million T cells dropped in a roughly linear way, and a significant reduction was already evident by age about 40.

Measured from the cysteine to the phenylalanine, the CDR3 is 16 residues long. Of all the DNA, just the CDR3 is kept, 48 bases in frame from base 1. Here V drops 7 bases and J drops 0 bases, and the junction holds 10 bases not matched to any gene. Systemically healthy Caucasian individuals from Russia, over 30 in total and aged roughly 6 to 95 years, were included as donors. Approximately 10 milliliters of peripheral blood were collected from each donor into EDTA-treated Vacutainer tubes. Ficoll-Paque density-gradient centrifugation was used to isolate PBMCs, with at least 7 million obtained per sample. Trizol reagent was used to extract total RNA from the PBMCs, yielding at least 6 micrograms per sample. Naive CD45RAhigh/CD27high T cell percentages were measured by flow cytometry on a PBMC aliquot from every donor. This clonotype was seen a few times. The antigen it recognizes is unknown. Per-nucleotide qualities are absent, and no much larger clonotype sits a single base away.

Receptors were amplified or captured by 5' RACE. Instrument used: Illumina HiSeq 2500. A second roughly 7 to 12 cycle PCR used a sample-barcoded 5' primer and a J-beta primer mix. Each TCR beta cDNA molecule received a unique molecular identifier from a template-switch 5' adaptor carrying 12 random nucleotides. At least 2.5 million CDR3-containing paired-end reads were obtained from each sample. All of the RNA was converted into first-strand cDNA using the Mint cDNA synthesis kit, with a TRBC-specific oligonucleotide serving as the primer. All cDNA was treated with uracil-DNA glycosylase and then went through a first 18-cycle PCR with the universal primers M1SS and BC2_uni_R. Per the original workflow: For normalization, 1 million high-quality reads, each with a distinct molecular identifier, were randomly selected from each sample. Instead of being binned into consensus sequences, reads with shared molecular identifiers were discarded. MiTCR, set to a Q25 quality threshold and the strictest error-elimination algorithm, was used for CDR3 identification, clonotype clustering and error correction. A nonparametric unseen species model using Euler transformation provided a lower-bound estimate of total TCR beta diversity. The public reads were reprocessed in TCRdb via fastp at Q25 and MiXCR, keeping in-frame beta chains. Each CDR3 protein appears once, grouped with its most common genes and DNA. TCRdb, not the authors, supplied the V and J calls. This sample comprises 800,000 to 1,300,000 distinct CDR3 sequences, roughly 24% of them detected only once. The top ten clonotypes cover around 0.7% of the sample.

The same data also contributed to another study, on T cells of mothers and their children. As that second paper reports: The donors were nine systemically healthy Caucasian individuals, made up of three mothers and their six children. cDNA synthesis consumed the entire amount of extracted RNA, loaded at about 1.5 ug RNA in each 15 ul reaction. In the second PCR, the M1S primer added sample barcodes and 2-4 random nucleotides. Over 8.5 million TCR beta CDR3 reads came from each mother, compared with a few million reads from each child. TCR recombination output is similarly shaped by thymic selection in related and unrelated pairs, with a minor effect exerted by inherited differences. Related mother-child pairs always showed normalized repertoire overlap that was slightly higher than in unrelated mother-child pairs, though the difference was never significant. Persistent microchimeric T cell clones were not detected, at a sensitivity of 85 to 100 clones per million clonotypes. In the study, deep NGS was used to compare the TCR beta repertoires of mothers and children, and features distinguishing related mother-child pairs from unrelated individuals were sought. On average, the children were about 12 +/- 4 years old, while the mothers were 40 +/- 4 years old. After adapter ligation was performed with NEBNext reagents, the libraries were sequenced on an Illumina HiSeq 2000 with 100+100 nt paired-end reads. Mother and child libraries were prepared a month apart and sequenced in separate runs to prevent cross-contamination. For each donor, between roughly 500,000 and 2,300,000 distinct TCR beta clonotypes were identified. Naive TCR beta clonotypes were estimated from low-frequency clonotypes matched to each donor's FACS-determined naive share, without sorting.

The chain links TRBV23-1 with TRBJ2-3; 7 bases in the middle match TRBD2. TRBV23-1 is flagged as an ORF with uncertain function. What was sequenced was blood. The sequence was collected from a girl aged 2 to 9 in good health. This receptor carries the CDR3 CASIVFGGGSTDTQYF. The DNA sequence follows: TGCGCCAGCATTGTTTTTGGGGGGGGTAGCACAGATACGCAGTATTTT.